This T cell receptor beta chain appears in the sequencing data of a study of CD8+ T cells in alopecia areata. Background on the study: Treated patients were dosed with oral tofacitinib, taking 5 to 10 mg twice daily.

This clone was seen just once. Following extraction, RNA underwent reverse transcription to cDNA, which served as the sequencing template. Using immunoSEQ multiplex PCR, the repertoire was profiled, and TCRdb retains in-frame clones only, with some absent. The repertoire consists of around 270,000 clones, with roughly 50% occurring once and the leading ten covering about 1.7%. The treatment was: oral pan-JAK inhibitor, 5-10 mg twice daily. The sequence came from a human donor with alopecia areata. This specimen consisted of CD4+ T cells sorted from blood, obtained at week 24, from a patient treated with tofacitinib.

The DNA for the CDR3 is TGTGCCTGGAGACTCCCCGGTAGGGGGACCTACGAGCAGTACTTC. This gives the protein CAWRLPGRGTYEQYF. The chain carries TRBV30 and TRBJ2-7, with a weak D call TRBD1 (6 bases). CDR3 length: 15 amino acids. Trimming removed 3 bases from V and 2 bases from J, with 17 bases in between. Germline-derived CDR1 and CDR2 are GTSNPN and SVGIG (reference sequence).